The TCR beta chain described here comes from a study of OX40 agonist ivuxolimab in advanced cancers. Broadly, across the study: Ivuxolimab was an agonistic, fully human IgG2 monoclonal antibody directed against OX40 (CD134), a costimulatory receptor. Intravenous ivuxolimab was administered to patients every 2 weeks at six dose levels: 0.01, 0.1, 0.3, 1.5, 3 and 10 mg/kg. Among the approximately 50 dose-escalation patients, some 20 had hepatocellular carcinoma, around 15 melanoma, 9 renal cell carcinoma and 9 head and neck cancer. In the dose-escalation cohort, 70% to 90% of patients were male, and the mean age was approximately 60 years with a range of roughly 20 to 85. Prior anti-PD-1, anti-PD-L1 or anti-CTLA-4 therapy was permitted, and checkpoint inhibitors had been received by around 39% of dose-escalation patients. Partial responses occurred in three dose-escalation patients, of whom one had hepatocellular carcinoma and two had cutaneous melanoma. The purpose of peripheral TCRbeta sequencing was to test whether ivuxolimab changed TCR sequence diversity and led to clonal T-cell expansion. The paper covers the monotherapy dose-escalation part of the phase I ivuxolimab trial, which included N of about 51 patients. Study-wide findings and limitations: Partial responders in the 0.1-3.0 mg/kg groups had among the lowest normalized peripheral clonal expansion, especially among CD8+ T cells. At doses of 0.1 to 3.0 mg/kg, clonal expansion of both CD4+ and CD8+ T cells in blood was seen between baseline and week 6. After ivuxolimab, CD8+ T cells had more expanded clones than CD4+ T cells on average. Low levels of normalized T-cell clonal expansion were also seen in some nonresponding patients. Which antigens the clonally expanded peripheral T cells were specific for was not determined.

CDR1 SEHNR and CDR2 FQNEAQ are derived from the germline V gene (reference sequence). Reading from cysteine to phenylalanine, the CDR3 counts 15 amino acids. Here the CDR3 DNA is all that survives: 45 bases in frame from base 1. V is shortened by 0 bases, J by 1 base, and the region joining them spans 6 bases. The count of this clone is one. What antigen it recognizes has not been identified. No clone much larger than this one lies a single base away; base qualities are absent. Patients with autoimmune disease history or receiving systemic immunosuppression were excluded from the trial. Peripheral blood for TCR sequencing was collected from all dose cohorts at baseline, on cycle 4 day 1, and on cycle 7 day 1. The samples were taken from a phase I, first-in-human, multicenter, open-label dose-escalation trial of ivuxolimab. Adults with locally advanced or metastatic melanoma, renal cell, hepatocellular, or head and neck squamous cell carcinoma were enrolled in the trial. Before TCR sequencing, CD4+ T cells and CD8+ T cells were sorted from peripheral blood as separate populations.

For sequencing of the TCRbeta CDR3 region, genomic DNA was extracted from the sorted cells. The immunoSEQ Assay was used for sequencing of TCRbeta CDR3 regions. Entries here come from immuneACCESS through TCRdb and include only in-frame sequences with V and J called. Some clones fail to appear in such tables; in the studies checked, an unresolved V gene covers under half of the shortfall, and the cause of the remainder is unknown. The sample table shows around 68,000 clones, and about 90% are seen once. The leading ten clones occupy 0.3% to 0.35% of the sample. Source: CD4+ or CD8+ T cells sorted from blood, taken in a trial of the OX40 agonist ivuxolimab. Recombination connected TRBV7-9 to TRBJ2-2, with the identity of the D gene unclear. This receptor was identified in an adult with an advanced solid tumor such as melanoma, head and neck, liver or kidney cancer. Here is the DNA: TGTGCCAGCAGCTTAGCTAGCCAGAACACCGGGGAGCTGTTTTTT. This codes for CASSLASQNTGELFF.